The 24 T cell receptor beta chains listed next were all sequenced from one sample in a study of vaccination and CD4 T cells after COVID-19. Treatment in this sample: roughly 10-day PBMC culture with coronavirus spike peptide pools or control peptides (ViraFEST assay). Sequence data for DNA of cultured CD4+ T cells were generated by the Oncomine TCR Beta short-read assay. MiXCR, run by TCRdb on the PCR reads, gives a single entry per CDR3 protein. The sample includes 13,000 or so distinct CDR3 sequences, roughly 52% seen only once; the top ten take approximately 12%. No antigen has been identified for these receptors. Sequencing was performed on CD4+ T cells from blood, cultured in vitro. Receptor source: a human donor who had recovered from COVID-19.

The chain combines TRBV18 with TRBJ1-1; D may be TRBD1 (5 bases). The germline V and J ends were trimmed by 6 bases and 3 bases, with 11 bases remaining between them. This CDR3 is built from 13 residues. The germline V gene has CDR1 KGHSH and CDR2 LQKENI. In DNA, the CDR3 is TGTGCCAGCTCCGAGGGGTGGGACACTGAAGCTTTCTTT. Translation: CASSEGWDTEAFF.

Only a few counts were recorded for this clonotype. This chain connects TRBV14 to TRBJ1-2, with D possibly being TRBD1 (5 bases). With 3 bases removed from V and 1 base from J, the gap between germline ends came to 9 bases. Germline V gene lookup returns CDR1 SGHDN and CDR2 FVKESK. The CDR3 has 14 residues. The CDR3 is CASSQQGFNYGYTF. The DNA for the CDR3 is TGTGCCAGCAGCCAGCAGGGTTTTAACTATGGCTACACCTTC. The entire variable domain, with the rest obtained from reference TRBV14 and TRBJ1-2, is as follows: EAGVTQFPSHSVIEKGQTVTLRCDPISGHDNLYWYRRVMGKEIKFLLHFVKESKQDESGMPNNRFLAERTGGTYSTLKVQPAELEDSGVYFCASSQQGFNYGYTFGSGTRLTVV.

V is TRBV6-1 and J is TRBJ1-2; D gene ambiguous. The CDR3 loop spans 13 amino acids. Looked up from germline, CDR1 is MNHNS and CDR2 is SASEGT. V lost 2 bases, J lost 7 bases, and 11 bases lay in between. CDR3 DNA sequence: TGTGCCAGCAGTGAAAGAATCTTGGGTGGCTACACCTTC. This codes for CASSERILGGYTF.

DNA of the CDR3: TGTGCCAGCAGCTTGGGGACTAGCGTCACCGGGGAGCTGTTTTTT. Translated, it gives CASSLGTSVTGELFF. The rearrangement links TRBV5-4 to TRBJ2-2; TRBD2 agrees at 9 bases. This CDR3 has 15 amino acids. Germline V gene lookup returns CDR1 SGHNT and CDR2 YYREEE (reference sequence). The V segment lost 0 bases and the J segment 4 bases; nucleotides outside the gene matches: 1.

This clonotype occurred a few times. The chain couples TRBV7-9 to TRBJ2-2; D tentatively reads TRBD1 or TRBD2 (6 bases each). Trimming shortened V by 3 bases and J by 0 bases, and 14 bases separated the two germline ends. The germline V gene encodes CDR1 SEHNR and CDR2 FQNEAQ (reference sequence). The CDR3 is 17 residues long. The CDR3 region is CASSFGGGPSNTGELFF. The CDR3 nucleotides are TGTGCCAGCAGCTTCGGAGGGGGGCCATCGAACACCGGGGAGCTGTTTTTT.

The V gene is TRBV7-8, the J gene TRBJ2-7; either TRBD1 or TRBD2 may fit D (5 bases each). This CDR3 comprises 16 residues. Germline V gene lookup returns CDR1 SGHVS and CDR2 FQNEAQ. Trimming pared 6 bases from V and 0 bases from J, leaving 18 bases between. Here the CDR3 reads CASRERSGRSSYEQYF. The CDR3, as DNA: TGTGCCAGCAGGGAAAGGTCAGGGAGAAGCTCCTACGAGCAGTACTTC.

This clonotype has just a few counts. The chain carries TRBV6-1 and TRBJ1-2; D ambiguous. The CDR3 has 12 residues. V was shortened by 8 bases and J by 10 bases, with 17 bases between the two germline ends. The germline V gene encodes CDR1 MNHNS and CDR2 SASEGT. CDR3 residues: CASGRKAGFYTF. Here the CDR3 DNA reads TGTGCCAGCGGACGTAAAGCGGGTTTCTACACCTTC.

The table lists this clonotype with a few counts. The chain joins TRBV6-1 to TRBJ1-4, with 7 bases fitting TRBD1. The CDR3 is 14 residues long. Trimming removed 6 bases from V and 9 bases from J; junction bases left unmatched: 10. CDR1 MNHNS and CDR2 SASEGT come from the germline V gene. This CDR3 is CASRTDRAQKKLFF. The CDR3 DNA reads as TGTGCCAGCAGAACCGACAGGGCTCAGAAAAAACTGTTTTTT.

The chain employs TRBV5-1 and TRBJ2-5; D call uncertain. The CDR3 is 13 residues long. In germline, CDR1 is SGHRS, CDR2 YFSETQ. The V end was cut by 2 bases, the J end by 0 bases, with 5 bases between. DNA of the CDR3: TGCGCCAGCAGCTTAATGGACCAAGAGACCCAGTACTTC. This gives the protein CASSLMDQETQYF.

This clonotype was counted between two and nine times. The chain links TRBV12-3 or TRBV12-4 to TRBJ1-2, with D possibly TRBD1 on 5 matching bases. Trimming left V 6 bases short and J 8 bases short, with 22 bases between. CDR3 length equals 15 residues. This chain's CDR3 is CASSPLGSGNIGYTF. CDR3 sequence (DNA): TGTGCCAGCAGCCCTCTAGGGTCAGGGAATATAGGCTACACCTTC.

This chain uses TRBV5-1 with TRBJ1-4; 7 nucleotides agree with TRBD1. CDR1 SGHRS and CDR2 YFSETQ come from the germline V gene. The CDR3 runs 14 residues. Germline trimming cut 5 bases from V and 4 bases from J; bases unmatched to any gene: 5. This chain's CDR3 is CASRLGGGNEKLFF. In DNA form, the CDR3 reads TGCGCCAGCAGGCTAGGGGGCGGTAATGAAAAACTGTTTTTT. Filled out from reference TRBV5-1 and TRBJ1-4, the complete variable domain reads KAGVTQTPRYLIKTRGQQVTLSCSPISGHRSVSWYQQTPGQGLQFLFEYFSETQRNKGNFPGRFSGRQFSNSRSEMNVSTLELGDSALYLCASRLGGGNEKLFFGSGTQLSVL.

This clonotype was recorded a few times. The gene calls are TRBV11-2 and TRBJ2-5; D not resolved. Trimming removed 1 base from V and 0 bases from J, with 3 bases in between. The germline V gene has CDR1 SGHAT and CDR2 FQNNGV. The CDR3 is made up of 13 amino acids. CDR3 residues: CASSLGYQETQYF. In nucleotides, the CDR3 is TGTGCCAGCAGCTTAGGCTACCAAGAGACCCAGTACTTC.

This clonotype has a handful of counts. The V gene is TRBV30, the J gene TRBJ1-2; D is ambiguous. The CDR3 has 15 residues. Trimming took off 4 bases at V and 3 bases at J, with 18 bases between the two ends. Germline CDR1 is GTSNPN and CDR2 is SVGIG (reference sequence). CDR3 region: CAWNPIGLFDYGYTF. The CDR3 DNA sequence: TGTGCCTGGAATCCAATAGGGCTCTTTGACTATGGCTACACCTTC.

CDR3 protein: CASKQAPNYGYTF. CDR3 DNA sequence: TGTGCCAGTAAGCAGGCACCCAACTATGGCTACACCTTC. The V and J genes are TRBV19 and TRBJ1-2; no firm D call. In germline, CDR1 is LNHDA, CDR2 SQIVND (reference sequence). The CDR3 runs to 13 residues. V lost 7 bases to trimming and J lost 2 bases, with 11 bases between them.

Only a few counts were recorded for this clonotype. V usage is TRBV24-1 and J usage is TRBJ1-1; D perhaps matches TRBD1 (5 bases). V was cut by 10 bases and J by 10 bases, with 18 bases left in between. CDR1 is KGHDR, CDR2 SFDVKD, per germline. This CDR3 is 12 amino acids long. The CDR3, as DNA: TGTGCCACAGAAGGGAGGGGCAGGTCAGCTTTCTTT. Amino acids: CATEGRGRSAFF.

V is TRBV11-2 and J is TRBJ1-1, with D perhaps TRBD1 (5 bases). Germline V CDR1 and CDR2: SGHAT, FQNNGV. The CDR3 spans 16 residues. The V gene lost 1 base and the J gene lost 4 bases, with 16 bases spanning the gap. CDR3 coding DNA: TGTGCCAGCAGCTTAGTATTAAAGGCCGGGGGCACTGAAGCTTTCTTT. Its translation: CASSLVLKAGGTEAFF.

The chain recombines TRBV7-2 with TRBJ1-1; TRBD1 is a possible D gene (5 bases). The CDR3 extends over 15 amino acids. Trimming stripped 0 bases from V and 8 bases from J, with 16 bases between. Germline-derived CDR1 and CDR2 are SGHTA and FQGNSA. The CDR3 spells CASSLALSGSGEAFF. The DNA for the CDR3 is TGTGCCAGCAGCTTAGCACTGTCTGGGTCAGGGGAAGCTTTCTTT.

A few counts support this clonotype. V gene TRBV11-3 combines with J gene TRBJ1-6; D unclear. V was pared by 1 base and J by 0 bases, with 10 bases between. CDR1 is SGHNT, CDR2 YENEEA, per germline. This CDR3 has 17 amino acids. The CDR3 DNA is TGTGCCAGCAGCTTAGGAAAGTGGGGCTCCTATAATTCACCCCTCCACTTT. Its translation is CASSLGKWGSYNSPLHF.

This clonotype was detected only a few times. The gene calls are TRBV7-9 and TRBJ1-1; D ambiguous. Germline values: CDR1 SEHNR, CDR2 FQNEAQ (reference sequence). The V and J ends lost 4 bases and 1 base respectively, with 13 bases between them. The CDR3 consists of 15 residues. The CDR3 here is CASSSPGVRNTEAFF. CDR3 sequence (DNA): TGTGCCAGCAGCTCGCCGGGAGTGAGGAACACTGAAGCTTTCTTT.

This chain joins TRBV3-1 and TRBJ1-6; D gene unclear. The germline V and J ends were trimmed by 1 base and 10 bases, with 11 bases remaining between them. Germline lookup yields CDR1 LGHDT and CDR2 YNNKEL (reference sequence). There are 14 residues in the CDR3. The CDR3 DNA reads as TGTGCCAGCAGCCAAGTAGGGATGGGGTCACCCCTCCACTTT. It translates to CASSQVGMGSPLHF. The variable domain in full, with the rest retrieved from reference TRBV3-1 and TRBJ1-6, is DTAVSQTPKYLVTQMGNDKSIKCEQNLGHDTMYWYKQDSKKFLKIMFSYNNKELIINETVPNRFSPKSPDKAHLNLHINSLELGDSAVYFCASSQVGMGSPLHFGNGTRLTVT.

This clonotype was counted once. The genes are TRBV19 and TRBJ1-5, with 11 bases that match TRBD1. V gave up 10 bases and J gave up 4 bases; unmatched junction bases: 9. This CDR3 region has 15 residues. Germline CDR1 and CDR2: LNHDA and SQIVND (reference sequence). CDR3 in amino acids: CATEVGTGGNQPQHF. CDR3 DNA sequence: TGTGCCACTGAAGTCGGGACAGGGGGTAATCAGCCCCAGCATTTT.

This clonotype has more than one count but fewer than ten. The chain couples TRBV28 to TRBJ1-2; possible D gene TRBD1, 6 bases. V was trimmed by 6 bases and J by 2 bases, leaving 16 bases between them. Germline V gene data show CDR1 as MDHEN and CDR2 as SYDVKM. CDR3 length: 15 amino acids. The CDR3 here is CASRETGLANYGYTF. The CDR3 DNA reads TGTGCCAGCAGGGAAACAGGGTTGGCGAACTATGGCTACACCTTC.

The table lists this clonotype with a few counts. The V and J genes are TRBV6-1 and TRBJ2-4; D tentatively fits TRBD1 or TRBD2 (5 bases each). The CDR3 contains 15 residues. Germline V gene sequence: CDR1 MNHNS, CDR2 SASEGT. Trimming left V 1 base short and J 0 bases short, with 7 bases between. The CDR3 bases are TGTGCCAGCAGTGAAGGGGGGTTAGCCAAAAACATTCAGTACTTC. This translates into CASSEGGLAKNIQYF.

This clonotype was seen a handful of times. The chain uses TRBV7-6 and TRBJ1-5; D not resolved. Between the trimmed V and J ends, which lost 5 bases and 9 bases, there was a span of 17 bases. From germline, CDR1 is SGHVS and CDR2 FNYEAQ. The CDR3 has 14 amino acids. The CDR3 spells CASSPDPLGRPQHF. For the CDR3, the DNA is TGTGCCAGCAGCCCCGACCCTCTGGGTCGGCCCCAGCATTTT.